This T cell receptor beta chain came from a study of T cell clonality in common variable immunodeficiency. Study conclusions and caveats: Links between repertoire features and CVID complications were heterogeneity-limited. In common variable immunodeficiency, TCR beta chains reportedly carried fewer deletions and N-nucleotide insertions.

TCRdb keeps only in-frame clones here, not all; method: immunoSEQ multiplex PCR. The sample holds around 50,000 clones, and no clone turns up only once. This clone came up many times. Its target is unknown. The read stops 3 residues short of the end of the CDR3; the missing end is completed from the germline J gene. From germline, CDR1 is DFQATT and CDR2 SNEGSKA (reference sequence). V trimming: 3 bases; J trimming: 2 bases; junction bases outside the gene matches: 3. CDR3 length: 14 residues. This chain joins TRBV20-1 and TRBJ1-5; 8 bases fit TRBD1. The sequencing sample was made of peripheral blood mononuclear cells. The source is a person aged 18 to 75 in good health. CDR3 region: CSARDRVGNQPQHF. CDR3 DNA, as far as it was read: TGCAGTGCTAGGGACAGGGTGGGCAATCAGCCC.